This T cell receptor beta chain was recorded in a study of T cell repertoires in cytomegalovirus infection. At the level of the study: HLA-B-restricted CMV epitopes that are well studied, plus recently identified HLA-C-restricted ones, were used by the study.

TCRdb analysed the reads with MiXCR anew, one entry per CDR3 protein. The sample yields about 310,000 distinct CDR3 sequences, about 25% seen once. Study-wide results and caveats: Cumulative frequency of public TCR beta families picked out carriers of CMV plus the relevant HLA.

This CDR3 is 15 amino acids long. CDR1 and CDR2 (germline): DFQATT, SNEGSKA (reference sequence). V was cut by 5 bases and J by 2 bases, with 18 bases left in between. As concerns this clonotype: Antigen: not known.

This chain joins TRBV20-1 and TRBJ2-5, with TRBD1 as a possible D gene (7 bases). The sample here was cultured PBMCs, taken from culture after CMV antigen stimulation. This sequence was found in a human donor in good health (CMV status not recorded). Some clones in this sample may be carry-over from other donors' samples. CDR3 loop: CSADLTGTGQETQYF. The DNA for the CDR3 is TGCAGTGCTGACTTGACAGGGACTGGGCAAGAGACCCAGTACTTC.